A single TCR beta chain is shown here with its context. This CDR3 comprises 14 residues. Germline loops: CDR1 SGHRS, CDR2 YFSETQ. V trimming: 2 bases; J trimming: 4 bases; junction bases outside the gene matches: 5. This specimen comes from a study of Ad26.COV2.S vaccination and SARS-CoV-2 variants. About the research overall: In the study, Ad26.COV2.S was injected intramuscularly once, or twice 56 days apart.

As to treatment: around 19 received Ad26.COV2.S at low or high dose, single or two shots; five or six received placebo; per-sample allocation not given. The study sampled participants on day 63 after the first vaccine or placebo injection. TCRdb's copy holds only in-frame clones and misses some; the assay was immunoSEQ multiplex PCR. The repertoire has roughly 320,000 clones, 80% to 90% of them found once; the top ten carry around 3.6%. V and J are TRBV5-1 and TRBJ2-7; 8 bases are shared with TRBD2. Sequencing was performed on peripheral blood, taken in a trial of Ad26.COV2.S vaccine versus placebo. This sequence originates from a person aged 18-65 years who received the Ad26.COV2.S COVID-19 vaccine or a placebo. DNA of the CDR3: TGCGCCAGCAGCTTCAGCGGGGGTTCTTACGAGCAGTACTTC. Translating gives CASSFSGGSYEQYF.